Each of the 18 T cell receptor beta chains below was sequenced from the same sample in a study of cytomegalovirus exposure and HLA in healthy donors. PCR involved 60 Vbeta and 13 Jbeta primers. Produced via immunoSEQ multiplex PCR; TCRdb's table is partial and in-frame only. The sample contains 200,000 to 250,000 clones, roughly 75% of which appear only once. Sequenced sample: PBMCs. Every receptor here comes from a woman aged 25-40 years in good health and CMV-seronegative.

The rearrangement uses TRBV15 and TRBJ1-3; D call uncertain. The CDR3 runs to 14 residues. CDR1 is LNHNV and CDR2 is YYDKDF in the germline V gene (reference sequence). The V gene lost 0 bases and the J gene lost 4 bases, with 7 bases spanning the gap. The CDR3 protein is CATSRDLEGNTIYF. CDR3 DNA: TGTGCCACCAGCAGAGATCTCGAGGGAAACACCATATATTTT.

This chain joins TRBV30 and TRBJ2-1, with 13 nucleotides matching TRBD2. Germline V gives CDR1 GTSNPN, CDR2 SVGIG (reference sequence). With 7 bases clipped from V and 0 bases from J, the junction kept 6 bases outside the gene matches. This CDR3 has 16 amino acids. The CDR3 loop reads CAFLLAGGSSYNEQFF. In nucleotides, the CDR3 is TGTGCCTTTTTACTAGCGGGGGGGAGCTCCTACAATGAGCAGTTCTTC.

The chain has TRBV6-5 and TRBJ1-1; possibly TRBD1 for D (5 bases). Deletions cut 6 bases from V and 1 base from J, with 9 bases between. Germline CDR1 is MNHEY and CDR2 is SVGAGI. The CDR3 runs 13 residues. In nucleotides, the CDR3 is TGTGCCAGCAGCATCAGGGAGAACACTGAAGCTTTCTTT. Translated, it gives CASSIRENTEAFF.

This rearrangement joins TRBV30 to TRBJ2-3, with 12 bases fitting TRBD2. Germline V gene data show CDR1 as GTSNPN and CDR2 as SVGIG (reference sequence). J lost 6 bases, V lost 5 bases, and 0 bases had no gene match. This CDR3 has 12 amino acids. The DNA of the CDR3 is TGTGCCTGGGGGACTAGCGGGGATACGCAGTATTTT. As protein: CAWGTSGDTQYF. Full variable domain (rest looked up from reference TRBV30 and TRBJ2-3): SQTIHQWPATLVQPVGSPLSLECTVEGTSNPNLYWYRQAAGRGLQLLFYSVGIGQISSEVPQNLSASRPQDRQFILSSKKLLLSDSGFYLCAWGTSGDTQYFGPGTRLTVL.

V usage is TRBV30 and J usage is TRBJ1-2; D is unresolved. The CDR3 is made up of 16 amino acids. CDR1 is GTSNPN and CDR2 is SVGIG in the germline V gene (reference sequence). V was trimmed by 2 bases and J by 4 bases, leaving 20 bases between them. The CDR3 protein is CAWSRVSGRTTYGYTF. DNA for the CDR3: TGTGCCTGGAGTCGGGTTTCCGGCAGAACTACCTATGGCTACACCTTC.

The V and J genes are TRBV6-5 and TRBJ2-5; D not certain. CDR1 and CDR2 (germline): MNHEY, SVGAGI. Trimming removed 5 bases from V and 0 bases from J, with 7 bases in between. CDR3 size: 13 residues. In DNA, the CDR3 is TGTGCCAGCAGTGTTGACTACCAAGAGACCCAGTACTTC. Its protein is CASSVDYQETQYF.

The CDR3 region is CASSPTGPGTEAFF. DNA of the CDR3: TGCGCCAGCAGCCCGACAGGGCCTGGCACTGAAGCTTTCTTT. The chain uses TRBV5-1 and TRBJ1-1; TRBD1 matches 7 bases. Germline V gene lookup returns CDR1 SGHRS and CDR2 YFSETQ. The CDR3 has 14 amino acids. The V segment lost 4 bases and the J segment 4 bases; nucleotides outside the gene matches: 7.

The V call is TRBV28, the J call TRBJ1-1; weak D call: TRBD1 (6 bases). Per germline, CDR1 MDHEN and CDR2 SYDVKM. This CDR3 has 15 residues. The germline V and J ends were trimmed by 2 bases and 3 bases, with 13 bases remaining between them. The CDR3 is CASSLVGGQDTEAFF. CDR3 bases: TGTGCCAGCAGTTTAGTGGGGGGGCAGGACACTGAAGCTTTCTTT.

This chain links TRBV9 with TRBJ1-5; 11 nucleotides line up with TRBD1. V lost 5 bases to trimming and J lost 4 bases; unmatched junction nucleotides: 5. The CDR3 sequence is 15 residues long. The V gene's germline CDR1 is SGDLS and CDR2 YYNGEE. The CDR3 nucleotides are TGTGCCAGCAGTAGGGGACAGGGGGAAAATCAGCCCCAGCATTTT. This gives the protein CASSRGQGENQPQHF. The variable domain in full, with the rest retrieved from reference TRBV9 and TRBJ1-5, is DSGVTQTPKHLITATGQRVTLRCSPRSGDLSVYWYQQSLDQGLQFLIQYYNGEERAKGNILERFSAQQFPDLHSELNLSSLELGDSALYFCASSRGQGENQPQHFGDGTRLSIL.

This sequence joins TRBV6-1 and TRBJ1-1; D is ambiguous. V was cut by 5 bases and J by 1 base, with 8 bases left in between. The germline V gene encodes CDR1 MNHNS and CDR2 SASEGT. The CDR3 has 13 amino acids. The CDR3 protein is CASSYGKNTEAFF. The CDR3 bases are TGTGCCAGCAGTTATGGCAAGAACACTGAAGCTTTCTTT.

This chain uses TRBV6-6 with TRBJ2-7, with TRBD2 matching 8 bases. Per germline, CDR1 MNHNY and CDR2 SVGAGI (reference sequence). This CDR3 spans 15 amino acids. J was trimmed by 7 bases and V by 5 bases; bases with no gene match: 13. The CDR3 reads CASSGLGGRTQEQYF. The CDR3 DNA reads TGTGCCAGCAGTGGGCTAGGCGGGAGGACTCAAGAGCAGTACTTC.

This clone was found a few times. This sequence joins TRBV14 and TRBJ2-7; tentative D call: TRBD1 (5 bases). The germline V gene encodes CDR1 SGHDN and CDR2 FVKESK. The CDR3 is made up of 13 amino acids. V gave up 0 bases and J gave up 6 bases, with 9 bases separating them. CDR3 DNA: TGTGCCAGCAGCCAAGACAGACAGAGCGAGCAGTACTTC. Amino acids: CASSQDRQSEQYF.

CDR3 sequence: CASSIGGDRVRHF. Here the CDR3 DNA reads TGTGCCAGTAGTATAGGGGGGGACAGGGTTCGGCATTTT. The rearrangement joins TRBV19 to TRBJ1-5; 9 nucleotides match TRBD1. Germline CDR1 is LNHDA and CDR2 is SQIVND (reference sequence). Losses at the gene ends were 1 base for V and 15 bases for J; bases not matched to a gene: 7. The CDR3 totals 13 residues.

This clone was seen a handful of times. The CDR3 protein is CASSLGDTVWDTEAFF. CDR3 DNA: TGCGCCAGCAGCTTGGGGGACACCGTATGGGACACTGAAGCTTTCTTT. The V call is TRBV5-1, the J call TRBJ1-1; possible D gene TRBD1, 6 bases. Per the germline V gene, CDR1 is SGHRS and CDR2 is YFSETQ. This CDR3 has 16 amino acids. Trimming took 0 bases from V and 3 from J, leaving 15 bases between them.

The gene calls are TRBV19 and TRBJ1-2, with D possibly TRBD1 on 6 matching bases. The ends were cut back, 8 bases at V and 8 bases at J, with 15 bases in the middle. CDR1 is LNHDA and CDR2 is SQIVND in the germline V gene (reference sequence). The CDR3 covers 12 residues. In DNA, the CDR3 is TGTGCCAGTCAAACCACAGGGAAGGGCTACACCTTC. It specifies CASQTTGKGYTF.

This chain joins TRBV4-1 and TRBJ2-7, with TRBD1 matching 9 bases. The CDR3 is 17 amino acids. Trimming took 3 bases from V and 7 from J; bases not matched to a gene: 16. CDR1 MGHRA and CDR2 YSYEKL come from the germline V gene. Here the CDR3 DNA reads TGCGCCAGCAGCCACTTCGCCGGGGCGGGACAGGGCGGGGAGCAGTACTTC. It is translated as CASSHFAGAGQGGEQYF.

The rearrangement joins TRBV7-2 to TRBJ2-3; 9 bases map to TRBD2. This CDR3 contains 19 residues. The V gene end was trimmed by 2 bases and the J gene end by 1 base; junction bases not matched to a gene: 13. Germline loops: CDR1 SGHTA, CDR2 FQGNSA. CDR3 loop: CASSLTGSGRPSRTDTQYF. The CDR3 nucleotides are TGTGCCAGCAGCTTAACGGGGAGCGGGAGGCCCTCTCGCACAGATACGCAGTATTTT.

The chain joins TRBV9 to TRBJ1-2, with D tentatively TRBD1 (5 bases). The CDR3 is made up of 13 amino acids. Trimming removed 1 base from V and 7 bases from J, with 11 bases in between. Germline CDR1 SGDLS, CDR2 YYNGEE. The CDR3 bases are TGTGCCAGCAGCGTACAGGGTGCGGTTGGCTACACCTTC. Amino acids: CASSVQGAVGYTF.